Following are 21 T cell receptor beta chains from one sample sequenced in a study of control samples from healthy donors and cancer patients (dated by TCRdb to between 2020 and 2021). The method was the immunoSEQ multiplex PCR assay. In TCRdb, the immuneACCESS table is reduced to in-frame sequences with V and J assigned. These tables do not hold every clone; where another copy was compared, an unresolved V gene accounts for under half, and the others remain unexplained. The sample data list about 80,000 clones, and roughly 88% of these were observed just once. Jointly, the top ten make up 11% of the sample. The sequencing sample was made of PBMCs. These receptors originate from a man aged 55-75 years with head and neck cancer.

This rearrangement joins TRBV6-5 to TRBJ1-1, with D perhaps matching TRBD1 (5 bases). The length of the CDR3 is 15 residues. V gave up 2 bases and J gave up 4 bases, with 14 bases separating them. Germline V CDR1 and CDR2: MNHEY, SVGAGI. CDR3 loop: CASSYRDRWGTEAFF. The CDR3 DNA sequence: TGTGCCAGCAGTTACAGGGACCGCTGGGGCACTGAAGCTTTCTTT.

The chain joins TRBV6-5 to TRBJ2-1; TRBD2 agrees at 9 bases. Germline assignment: CDR1 MNHEY and CDR2 SVGAGI. The CDR3 covers 16 residues. Trimming took 0 bases from V and 12 from J; bases not matched to a gene: 12. The CDR3 is CASSYSKREDLRGQFF. The CDR3 DNA follows: TGTGCCAGCAGTTACTCGAAGCGGGAGGACCTCAGAGGGCAGTTCTTC.

This clone was detected once. The genes are TRBV5-1 and TRBJ2-5, with D perhaps matching TRBD1 (6 bases). Germline V lookup: CDR1 SGHRS, CDR2 YFSETQ. The V and J ends lost 2 bases and 5 bases respectively, with 16 bases between them. The CDR3 is 15 residues long. The CDR3 bases are TGCGCCAGCAGCTTTTCTCCTGGACAGACGGAGACCCAGTACTTC. Its translation: CASSFSPGQTETQYF. The full variable domain, with the rest looked up from reference TRBV5-1 and TRBJ2-5, is KAGVTQTPRYLIKTRGQQVTLSCSPISGHRSVSWYQQTPGQGLQFLFEYFSETQRNKGNFPGRFSGRQFSNSRSEMNVSTLELGDSALYLCASSFSPGQTETQYFGPGTRLLVL.

The J gene is TRBJ2-5, the V gene TRBV25-1; D gene ambiguous. Germline CDR1 reads MGHDK; CDR2 reads SYGVNS. The CDR3 length is 14 residues. Trimming cost V 1 base and J 7 bases, with 13 bases left between them. CDR3 protein: CASSESGSLVTQYF. CDR3 nucleotide sequence: TGTGCCAGCAGTGAATCTGGGTCGTTGGTGACCCAGTACTTC.

The chain is built from TRBV7-9 and TRBJ2-7, with 7 bases that match TRBD1. Trimming cost V 5 bases and J 0 bases; bases outside gene matches: 4. This CDR3 comprises 14 residues. Germline V gene lookup returns CDR1 SEHNR and CDR2 FQNEAQ (reference sequence). CDR3 in amino acids: CASSSDRDSYEQYF. DNA for the CDR3: TGTGCCAGCAGCAGCGACAGGGACTCCTACGAGCAGTACTTC.

V gene TRBV5-1 combines with J gene TRBJ2-6; 9 bases are shared with TRBD1. Germline loops: CDR1 SGHRS, CDR2 YFSETQ. The CDR3 runs to 15 residues. V trimming: 1 base; J trimming: 11 bases; junction bases outside the gene matches: 7. The CDR3 DNA reads as TGCGCCAGCAGCTTGCCCGGACAGGGGATAGACGTCCTGACTTTC. Encoded protein: CASSLPGQGIDVLTF.

V usage is TRBV28 and J usage is TRBJ2-7; 9 bases line up with TRBD2. Looked up from germline, CDR1 is MDHEN and CDR2 is SYDVKM. The CDR3 extends over 14 amino acids. After removal of 2 bases from V and 7 bases from J, the junction contained 6 bases not matched to a gene. Written as DNA, the CDR3 is TGTGCCAGCAGTTTAGCGGGAGGGCAAAGGGAGCAGTACTTC. Translated, it gives CASSLAGGQREQYF.

This chain uses TRBV27 with TRBJ1-1, with 8 bases identical to TRBD1. Germline assignment: CDR1 MNHEY and CDR2 SMNVEV (reference sequence). This CDR3 region has 15 residues. Losses at the gene ends were 4 bases for V and 3 bases for J; bases not matched to a gene: 7. The CDR3 reads CASSSPPDRDTEAFF. The CDR3 DNA is TGTGCCAGCAGTTCCCCCCCGGACAGGGACACTGAAGCTTTCTTT.

The gene calls are TRBV28 and TRBJ1-5; D possibly corresponds to TRBD1 (6 bases). The germline CDR1 and CDR2 sequences are MDHEN and SYDVKM. This CDR3 contains 17 residues. V lost 2 bases to trimming and J lost 6 bases, with 20 bases between them. The CDR3 is CASSLPGGAGSGQPQHF. The CDR3 DNA sequence: TGTGCCAGCAGTTTACCCGGGGGGGCTGGGAGCGGTCAGCCCCAGCATTTT.

This sequence joins TRBV19 and TRBJ2-5; weak D call: TRBD1 (6 bases). V dropped 2 bases and J dropped 5 bases, with 15 bases sitting between them. Germline-derived CDR1 and CDR2 are LNHDA and SQIVND (reference sequence). CDR3 length: 15 amino acids. The CDR3 here is CASSISRGDWETQYF. The CDR3 bases are TGTGCCAGTAGTATAAGCAGGGGTGATTGGGAGACCCAGTACTTC.

The chain has TRBV15 and TRBJ2-7; D is perhaps TRBD2 (5 bases). Trimming pared 0 bases from V and 5 bases from J, leaving 20 bases between. From germline, CDR1 is LNHNV and CDR2 YYDKDF (reference sequence). The CDR3 covers 17 residues. The CDR3 region has the DNA TGTGCCACCAGCAGAGACCTCTGGGGTGGGAGCCCCCACGAGCAGTACTTC. This translates into CATSRDLWGGSPHEQYF.

This chain links TRBV21-1 with TRBJ2-7. TRBV21-1 is shown as a pseudogene. The CDR3 runs to 16 residues. The CDR3 sequence: CASSSEGQPGGYEQYF. The CDR3, as DNA: TGTGCCAGCAGCTCCGAAGGGCAGCCAGGTGGCTACGAGCAGTACTTC.

This clone was detected a few times. The V and J genes are TRBV6-5 and TRBJ2-3, with TRBD2 identical over 11 bases. Germline V gene data show CDR1 as MNHEY and CDR2 as SVGAGI. The CDR3 is made up of 15 amino acids. V gave up 8 bases and J gave up 4 bases; unmatched junction bases: 8. The CDR3 spells CASAPLAGEADTQYF. The CDR3 bases are TGTGCCAGCGCGCCACTAGCGGGAGAGGCAGATACGCAGTATTTT.

This clone turned up a few times. The chain employs TRBV3-1 (or the pseudogene TRBV3-2) and TRBJ2-5, with a weak D call TRBD1 (5 bases). Germline V lookup: CDR1 LGHDT, CDR2 YNNKEL (reference sequence). The CDR3 is made up of 12 amino acids. The V end lost 7 bases, the J end lost 5 bases, and 11 bases lay between the germline ends. CDR3 residues: CASTRWGETQYF. The CDR3 region has the DNA TGTGCCAGCACCAGGTGGGGCGAGACCCAGTACTTC.

The chain employs TRBV28 and TRBJ1-5; D gene uncertain. The V end lost 3 bases, the J end lost 3 bases, and 6 bases lay between the germline ends. There are 13 residues in the CDR3. Germline values: CDR1 MDHEN, CDR2 SYDVKM. The CDR3 DNA sequence: TGTGCCAGCAGTTTTCCGGCCAATCAGCCCCAGCATTTT. Amino acid sequence: CASSFPANQPQHF.

The chain joins TRBV2 to TRBJ2-1; 16 bases agree with TRBD2. The CDR3 covers 18 residues. Germline assignment: CDR1 SNHLY and CDR2 FYNNEI. J gave up 2 bases and V 7 bases, and 8 bases lay outside the gene matches. CDR3 nucleotides: TGTGCCAGCAATCCCGGGACTAGCGGGAGGGCCGCCTACAATGAGCAGTTCTTC. Translating gives CASNPGTSGRAAYNEQFF.

The J gene is TRBJ1-6, the V gene TRBV19; no firm D call. The CDR3 runs 13 residues. Looked up from germline, CDR1 is LNHDA and CDR2 is SQIVND (reference sequence). V was pared by 6 bases and J by 4 bases, with 7 bases between. The CDR3 sequence: CASRWDYNSPLHF. CDR3 nucleotide sequence: TGTGCCAGTAGGTGGGATTATAATTCACCCCTCCACTTT.

CDR3 nucleotide sequence: TGTGCCAGCAGCGGTACAGGGGGCGAGCAGTACTTC. This gives the protein CASSGTGGEQYF. The chain joins TRBV5-5 to TRBJ2-7; TRBD1 matches 8 bases. J gave up 6 bases and V 4 bases, and 3 bases lay outside the gene matches. The germline V gene has CDR1 SGHKS and CDR2 YYEKEE (reference sequence). CDR3 length: 12 amino acids.

The V and J genes are TRBV4-2 and TRBJ1-1; D might be TRBD1 (5 bases). The CDR3 runs to 15 residues. CDR1 is LGHNA and CDR2 is YNFKEQ in the germline V gene. Between the trimmed V and J ends, which lost 0 bases and 1 base, there was a span of 9 bases. The CDR3 loop reads CASSQEGGRNTEAFF. The CDR3 DNA follows: TGTGCCAGCAGCCAAGAGGGGGGTAGGAACACTGAAGCTTTCTTT.

The rearrangement joins TRBV7-2 to TRBJ2-7; D may be TRBD2 (5 bases). CDR1 SGHTA and CDR2 FQGNSA come from the germline V gene. This CDR3 is 14 amino acids long. V dropped 1 base and J dropped 4 bases, with 11 bases sitting between them. The CDR3 protein is CASSLGAWEYEQYF. CDR3 coding DNA: TGTGCCAGCAGCTTAGGGGCCTGGGAGTACGAGCAGTACTTC. The variable domain in full, completed from reference TRBV7-2 and TRBJ2-7, reads GAGVSQSPSNKVTEKGKDVELRCDPISGHTALYWYRQSLGQGLEFLIYFQGNSAPDKSGLPSDRFSAERTGGSVSTLTIQRTQQEDSAVYLCASSLGAWEYEQYFGPGTRLTVT.

The chain combines TRBV29-1 with TRBJ2-7, with a possible D match to TRBD1 (6 bases). The CDR3 sequence is 14 residues long. Germline loops: CDR1 SQVTM, CDR2 ANQGSEA. V was pared by 6 bases and J by 3 bases, with 18 bases between. CDR3 DNA: TGCAGCGTCACCCATGGGGGCAGGTTCTACGAGCAGTACTTC. It encodes CSVTHGGRFYEQYF.